The 32 T cell receptor beta chains below were found in one sample sequenced in a study of T-cell reconstitution after alpha-beta-depleted transplantation in children (dated by TCRdb to about 2016). The library came from PCR. This sample was sequenced with an Illumina HiSeq 2500. TCR libraries were prepared with molecular barcoding, using unique molecular identifiers to normalize TCRbeta repertoire quantification. TCRdb cleaned the public reads at Q25 with fastp, built clones with MiXCR and kept in-frame beta chains. Rows merge per CDR3 protein into single entries with the most common DNA and genes. The sample has 440,000 or so distinct CDR3 sequences on record, under 13% of them singletons. 4.5% to 7% of the sample belongs to the ten largest clones. The starting material was PBMCs from the stem cell graft donor, obtained from the stem cell graft. These receptors all stem from a human donor who donated a stem cell graft to a child with acute myeloid leukemia.

The chain links TRBV20-1 to TRBJ1-5; 10 bases align to TRBD1. The CDR3 totals 15 residues. In germline, CDR1 is DFQATT, CDR2 SNEGSKA (reference sequence). V dropped 0 bases and J dropped 4; count of bases not matched to a gene: 3. The CDR3 protein is CSARDWTGGNQPQHF. The DNA of the CDR3 is TGCAGTGCTAGAGACTGGACAGGGGGAAATCAGCCCCAGCATTTT.

This clonotype was observed a few times. This chain connects TRBV12-3 or TRBV12-4 to TRBJ1-1; TRBD1 might be the D (6 bases). V was trimmed by 8 bases and J by 0 bases, leaving 22 bases between them. The CDR3 contains 17 residues. The CDR3 DNA reads as TGTGCCAGCCTCAGGGGCTTGGGGGGAACAATGAACACTGAAGCTTTCTTT. Residues: CASLRGLGGTMNTEAFF.

This clonotype came up once. The chain recombines TRBV6-5 with TRBJ2-1; TRBD1 agrees at 7 bases. The CDR3 is 15 residues long. The germline gives CDR1 MNHEY, CDR2 SVGAGI. Trimming removed 4 bases from V and 6 bases from J; junction bases left unmatched: 9. The CDR3 coding sequence is TGTGCCAGCAGTTCCACAGGGGCGGACAGCAATGAGCAGTTCTTC. Amino acid sequence: CASSSTGADSNEQFF.

About this clonotype: No conserved phenylalanine or tryptophan ends this CDR3, so it is likely a read error. The V and J genes are TRBV20-1 and TRBJ2-5, with TRBD2 matching 9 bases. J gave up 5 bases and V 4 bases, and 5 bases lay outside the gene matches. Germline V gene sequence: CDR1 DFQATT, CDR2 SNEGSKA (reference sequence). The CDR3 totals 13 residues. The DNA for the CDR3 is TGCAGTGCTAAGCGGGGGGTGCGGGAGACCCAGTACCTC. Translating it yields CSAKRGVRETQYL.

This chain uses TRBV12-3 or TRBV12-4 with TRBJ2-4; D is tentatively TRBD1 or TRBD2 (6 bases each). The CDR3 totals 20 residues. V was trimmed by 3 bases and J by 5 bases, leaving 29 bases between them. CDR3 coding DNA: TGTGCCAGCAGTTTCCGCGTCGGAGGGGGTAGACGGGGTTCACAAAACATTCAGTACTTC. Residues: CASSFRVGGGRRGSQNIQYF.

The chain links TRBV9 to TRBJ2-2, with D perhaps matching TRBD2 (7 bases). V lost 3 bases, J lost 1 base, and 13 bases lay in between. The CDR3 has 16 amino acids. CDR1 SGDLS and CDR2 YYNGEE come from the germline V gene. DNA for the CDR3: TGTGCCAGCAGCGCCGGGGGGCGGGGGAACACCGGGGAGCTGTTTTTT. Its protein product is CASSAGGRGNTGELFF.

This clonotype was recorded many times. The J gene is TRBJ2-7, the V gene TRBV6-1; 7 nucleotides match TRBD2. The CDR3 covers 13 residues. Germline loops: CDR1 MNHNS, CDR2 SASEGT. The trim removed 4 bases at V and 2 bases at J, leaving 2 bases unmatched. The CDR3, as DNA: TGTGCCAGCAGTGTTGCGGGAGCCTACGAGCAGTACTTC. As protein: CASSVAGAYEQYF.

This clonotype appeared many times. The genes are TRBV5-1 and TRBJ1-2, with TRBD1 identical over 8 bases. Germline V gene lookup returns CDR1 SGHRS and CDR2 YFSETQ. This CDR3 has 16 residues. With 0 bases clipped from V and 5 bases from J, the junction kept 9 bases outside the gene matches. The CDR3 is CASSLGAPGTGYGYTF. The CDR3 coding sequence is TGCGCCAGCAGCTTGGGGGCCCCCGGGACAGGATATGGCTACACCTTC.

The chain employs TRBV28 and TRBJ1-1; D possibly corresponds to TRBD1 (6 bases). Trimming took off 8 bases at V and 0 bases at J, with 16 bases between the two ends. Germline CDR1 is MDHEN and CDR2 is SYDVKM. The CDR3 covers 15 residues. The CDR3 sequence: CASVKQGPMNTEAFF. The CDR3 nucleotides are TGTGCCAGCGTTAAGCAGGGGCCCATGAACACTGAAGCTTTCTTT.

CDR3 in amino acids: CASSGGGGAGSYGYTF. The CDR3 coding sequence is TGTGCCAGCAGTGGAGGTGGGGGGGCGGGGAGCTATGGCTACACCTTC. V and J are TRBV12-3 or TRBV12-4 and TRBJ1-2; tentative D call: TRBD1 (6 bases). The V and J ends lost 5 bases and 4 bases respectively, with 20 bases between them. The CDR3 has 16 amino acids.

This clonotype occurred many times. The V gene is TRBV27, the J gene TRBJ2-3, with D tentatively TRBD2 (6 bases). V dropped 4 bases and J dropped 0 bases, with 17 bases sitting between them. CDR3 size: 17 residues. From germline, CDR1 is MNHEY and CDR2 SMNVEV (reference sequence). The CDR3: CASSSTRDLPSTDTQYF. Here the CDR3 DNA reads TGTGCCAGCAGTTCAACCAGGGACTTACCTAGCACAGATACGCAGTATTTT.

V usage is TRBV7-2 and J usage is TRBJ2-3; 7 bases match TRBD2. V lost 0 bases and J lost 5; bases outside the gene matches: 14. Looked up from germline, CDR1 is SGHTA and CDR2 is FQGNSA. This CDR3 has 18 amino acids. DNA for the CDR3: TGTGCCAGCAGCTTAGCGGGCGGGAGTATGATCGGGGGAGATACGCAGTATTTT. Its translation: CASSLAGGSMIGGDTQYF. The whole variable domain, filled in from reference TRBV7-2 and TRBJ2-3, reads GAGVSQSPSNKVTEKGKDVELRCDPISGHTALYWYRQSLGQGLEFLIYFQGNSAPDKSGLPSDRFSAERTGGSVSTLTIQRTQQEDSAVYLCASSLAGGSMIGGDTQYFGPGTRLTVL.

This clonotype appeared many times. This sequence joins TRBV29-1 and TRBJ1-1, with a possible D match to TRBD1 (6 bases). Germline values: CDR1 SQVTM, CDR2 ANQGSEA. Between the trimmed V and J ends, which lost 7 bases and 0 bases, there was a span of 12 bases. CDR3 size: 13 residues. The CDR3 nucleotides are TGCAGCGCTGCAGGACAGTTGAACACTGAAGCTTTCTTT. This encodes CSAAGQLNTEAFF.

V usage is TRBV12-3 or TRBV12-4 and J usage is TRBJ2-1; 10 positions agree with TRBD2. Germline trimming cut 2 bases from V and 9 bases from J; bases unmatched to any gene: 10. The CDR3 loop spans 16 amino acids. This CDR3 reads CASSLRGLAGVSEQFF. The CDR3, as DNA: TGTGCCAGCAGTTTACGGGGGCTAGCGGGGGTAAGTGAGCAGTTCTTC.

This clonotype appeared many times. The chain combines TRBV6-4 with TRBJ1-2; a weak D match, TRBD1 (6 bases). CDR3 length equals 13 residues. Deletions cut 3 bases from V and 8 bases from J, with 13 bases between. CDR1 is MRHNA and CDR2 is SNTAGT in the germline V gene. The CDR3 DNA is TGTGCCAGCAGTGAACAGGGATCGGGGGGCTACACCTTC. Translation gives CASSEQGSGGYTF.

Turning to this clonotype: This may arise from a read error, as a much more abundant clone is one base away. The chain's CDR3 is CASSLGTSNTEAFF. The DNA of the CDR3 is TGCGCCAGCAGCTTGGGGACATCGAACACTGAAGCTTTCTTT. V usage is TRBV5-1 and J usage is TRBJ1-1; tentative D call: TRBD1 (5 bases). The germline V gene encodes CDR1 SGHRS and CDR2 YFSETQ. This CDR3 is built from 14 residues. The ends were cut back, 0 bases at V and 1 base at J, with 7 bases in the middle. Drawing the rest from reference TRBV5-1 and TRBJ1-1, the complete variable domain is KAGVTQTPRYLIKTRGQQVTLSCSPISGHRSVSWYQQTPGQGLQFLFEYFSETQRNKGNFPGRFSGRQFSNSRSEMNVSTLELGDSALYLCASSLGTSNTEAFFGQGTRLTVV.

This clonotype appeared many times. The chain couples TRBV5-1 to TRBJ2-5; 9 bases agree with TRBD2. From germline, CDR1 is SGHRS and CDR2 YFSETQ. Unmatched junction bases numbered 10, after V lost 3 bases and J lost 4 bases. This CDR3 is 16 amino acids long. The CDR3 DNA reads as TGCGCCAGCAGCTCTGCTCTAGCGGGGTTTGGAGAGACCCAGTACTTC. Its protein product is CASSSALAGFGETQYF.

The V gene is TRBV15, the J gene TRBJ2-5, with 15 positions matching TRBD2. V shed 0 bases and J 4 bases; nucleotides not matched to a gene: 12. This CDR3 contains 20 residues. The V gene's germline CDR1 is LNHNV and CDR2 YYDKDF (reference sequence). This chain's CDR3 is CATSRDRGEGLAGGRETQYF. Written as DNA, the CDR3 is TGTGCCACCAGCAGAGATAGAGGGGAGGGACTAGCGGGGGGCAGAGAGACCCAGTACTTC.

Only a few counts were recorded for this clonotype. V and J are TRBV20-1 and TRBJ1-2; tentative D call: TRBD1 (5 bases). The CDR3 is 14 residues long. V was cut by 2 bases and J by 1 base, with 11 bases left in between. The germline V gene encodes CDR1 DFQATT and CDR2 SNEGSKA (reference sequence). CDR3 loop: CSARSGGYNYGYTF. The CDR3 bases are TGCAGTGCTAGAAGCGGGGGTTATAACTATGGCTACACCTTC.

This clonotype has just a few counts. The chain couples TRBV9 to TRBJ2-3; 9 bases fit TRBD1. With V trimmed by 0 bases and J by 5 bases, 7 bases remained unmatched. This CDR3 has 16 residues. Germline lookup yields CDR1 SGDLS and CDR2 YYNGEE. The CDR3 here is CASSVARTGAGDTQYF. CDR3 coding DNA: TGTGCCAGCAGCGTAGCTAGGACAGGGGCTGGAGATACGCAGTATTTT.

This clonotype appeared many times. The chain employs TRBV29-1 and TRBJ1-2, with D uncertain. The CDR3 is made up of 9 amino acids. Per germline, CDR1 SQVTM and CDR2 ANQGSEA. The CDR3 DNA sequence: TGCAGTGAAGGAGATGGCTACACCTTC. Its protein is CSEGDGYTF.

The sample holds many counts of this clonotype. The chain carries TRBV10-1 and TRBJ1-1, with D uncertain. The V gene lost 7 bases and the J gene lost 8 bases, with 14 bases spanning the gap. CDR1 and CDR2 from the germline V gene are WNHNN and SYGVQD (reference sequence). The CDR3 is made up of 12 amino acids. The CDR3 sequence: CASNGNLEEAFF. CDR3 sequence (DNA): TGCGCCAGCAATGGGAACCTGGAGGAAGCTTTCTTT.

The V call is TRBV12-3 or TRBV12-4, the J call TRBJ2-1; TRBD1 matches at 8 bases. Germline trimming cut 3 bases from V and 0 bases from J; bases unmatched to any gene: 10. The CDR3 consists of 18 residues. CDR3 nucleotides: TGTGCCAGCAGTTTGGGCAGGGGGCTCTCAAACTCCTACAATGAGCAGTTCTTC. Residues: CASSLGRGLSNSYNEQFF.

This clonotype was seen only a few times. This sequence joins TRBV20-1 and TRBJ2-5; 13 nucleotides align to TRBD2. J gave up 4 bases and V 3 bases, and 2 bases lay outside the gene matches. Per the germline V gene, CDR1 is DFQATT and CDR2 is SNEGSKA (reference sequence). This CDR3 is built from 14 residues. CDR3 sequence reads: CSARTSGRRETQYF. In DNA, the CDR3 is TGCAGTGCTAGGACTAGCGGGAGGAGAGAGACCCAGTACTTC.

This clonotype was counted many times. J is TRBJ1-1 and V is TRBV20-1; D may be TRBD1 (6 bases). CDR3 length: 14 residues. V was clipped by 3 bases and J by 1 base, with 12 bases between them. In germline, CDR1 is DFQATT, CDR2 SNEGSKA (reference sequence). The CDR3 DNA follows: TGCAGTGCTAGGGGTGGGGGCCCGAACACTGAAGCTTTCTTT. It encodes CSARGGGPNTEAFF.

The gene calls are TRBV6-5 and TRBJ2-3; 10 positions match TRBD2. CDR1 and CDR2 (germline): MNHEY, SVGAGI. J gave up 2 bases and V 0 bases, and 8 bases lay outside the gene matches. CDR3 length: 18 residues. The CDR3 sequence: CASSYSRVAGGNTDTQYF. CDR3 sequence (DNA): TGTGCCAGCAGTTACTCTAGAGTAGCGGGGGGCAACACAGATACGCAGTATTTT.

This clonotype has a count of ten or more. This chain uses TRBV11-2 with TRBJ2-5, with a possible D match to TRBD1 (6 bases). V was clipped by 3 bases and J by 0 bases, with 11 bases between them. Germline CDR1 is SGHAT and CDR2 is FQNNGV. CDR3 length: 15 amino acids. CDR3 protein: CASSLTGQYQETQYF. Written as DNA, the CDR3 is TGTGCCAGCAGCTTGACGGGACAATACCAAGAGACCCAGTACTTC.

This chain links TRBV12-3 or TRBV12-4 with TRBJ2-1, with 9 bases fitting TRBD2. Trimming cost V 5 bases and J 15 bases; bases outside gene matches: 11. The CDR3 runs 13 residues. The CDR3 bases are TGTGCCAGCAGTCGCGAGGCGGGAGGGCAATCGTTCTTC. Translating it yields CASSREAGGQSFF.

This clonotype has just a few counts. The chain couples TRBV20-1 to TRBJ2-3; maybe TRBD1 (6 bases). CDR1 DFQATT and CDR2 SNEGSKA come from the germline V gene (reference sequence). Trimming removed 2 bases from V and 0 bases from J, with 12 bases in between. The CDR3 is 15 residues long. The CDR3: CSARSRQASTDTQYF. CDR3 nucleotide sequence: TGCAGTGCTAGATCCAGACAGGCTAGCACAGATACGCAGTATTTT.

This clonotype was seen a handful of times. This chain links TRBV4-2 with TRBJ1-2; D unresolved. This CDR3 contains 14 residues. Germline assignment: CDR1 LGHNA and CDR2 YNFKEQ. V was clipped by 2 bases and J by 1 base, with 8 bases between them. Here the CDR3 reads CASSQSDGNYGYTF. CDR3 sequence (DNA): TGTGCCAGCAGCCAATCGGACGGTAACTATGGCTACACCTTC.

Ten or more counts support this clonotype. The J gene is TRBJ2-1, the V gene TRBV10-2, with D possibly being TRBD2 (5 bases). Trimming pared 10 bases from V and 1 base from J, leaving 17 bases between. Germline assignment: CDR1 WSHSY and CDR2 SAAADI. The CDR3 is 15 residues long. CDR3 sequence (DNA): TGCGCCATCCTACCTAGAGGGTTGTCCTACAATGAGCAGTTCTTC. Amino acid sequence: CAILPRGLSYNEQFF.

This clonotype was observed a few times. The J gene is TRBJ2-1, the V gene TRBV9; 8 nucleotides line up with TRBD2. CDR3 length: 15 amino acids. V shed 2 bases and J 3 bases; nucleotides not matched to a gene: 4. From germline, CDR1 is SGDLS and CDR2 YYNGEE. CDR3 sequence (DNA): TGTGCCAGCAGCGTGCGTAGCGGGAACTACAATGAGCAGTTCTTC. Its translation is CASSVRSGNYNEQFF.